This TCR beta chain was profiled in a study of T-cell memory formation after mild COVID-19. Germline V gives CDR1 GTSNPN, CDR2 SVGIG (reference sequence). The CDR3 is made up of 15 amino acids. Trimming shortened V by 2 bases and J by 5 bases, and 18 bases separated the two germline ends. MiXCR was run by TCRdb on the 5' RACE reads, yielding one entry per CDR3 protein. The table records roughly 200,000 distinct CDR3 sequences, around 15% of them present only once. The TCR sequence derives from an adult woman who had mild COVID-19 (a few samples of this study predate the infection). Cell type and time point are not known. The specimen was PBMCs or a T cell subset sorted from them (not recorded which). V usage is TRBV30 and J usage is TRBJ2-5; D may be TRBD2 (6 bases). The CDR3 loop reads CAWSSGTGAFETQYF. The DNA of the CDR3 is TGTGCCTGGAGTTCCGGGACTGGCGCATTCGAGACCCAGTACTTC.